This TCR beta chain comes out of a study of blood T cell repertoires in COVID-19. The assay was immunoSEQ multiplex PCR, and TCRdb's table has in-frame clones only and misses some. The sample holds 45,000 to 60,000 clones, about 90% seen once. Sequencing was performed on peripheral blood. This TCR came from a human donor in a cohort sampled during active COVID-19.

For the CDR3, the DNA is TGTGCCAGCAGCTTAGGGACGGGGGATGAGCAGTTCTTC. Translated: CASSLGTGDEQFF. This chain uses TRBV7-9 with TRBJ2-1; weak D call: TRBD2 (6 bases). V lost 1 base and J lost 8, with 9 bases in between. CDR3 length: 13 amino acids. Per germline, CDR1 SEHNR and CDR2 FQNEAQ (reference sequence).